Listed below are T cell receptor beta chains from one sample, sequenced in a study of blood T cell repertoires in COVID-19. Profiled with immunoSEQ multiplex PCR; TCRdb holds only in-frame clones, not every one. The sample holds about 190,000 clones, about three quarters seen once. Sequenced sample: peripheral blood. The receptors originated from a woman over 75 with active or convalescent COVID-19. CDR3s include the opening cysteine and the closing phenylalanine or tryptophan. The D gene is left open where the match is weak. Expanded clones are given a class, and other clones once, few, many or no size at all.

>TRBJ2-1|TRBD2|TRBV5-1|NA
CASSWNPGSGGANEQFF
TGCGCCAGCAGCTGGAACCCGGGTAGCGGGGGGGCAAATGAGCAGTTCTTC
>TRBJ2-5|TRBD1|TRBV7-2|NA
CASSSPLMDRGQETQYF
TGTGCCAGCAGCTCCCCGCTAATGGACAGGGGCCAAGAGACCCAGTACTTC
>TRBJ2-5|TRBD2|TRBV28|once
CASTAGGQETQYF
TGTGCCAGCACAGCGGGGGGGCAGGAGACCCAGTACTTC
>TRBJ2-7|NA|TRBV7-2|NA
CASSLGLLYEQYF
TGTGCCAGCAGCCTAGGACTTCTCTACGAGCAGTACTTC
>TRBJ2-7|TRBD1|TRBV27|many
CASSFSTGDRLYEQYF
TGTGCCAGCAGTTTTTCTACGGGGGACAGGCTTTACGAGCAGTACTTC
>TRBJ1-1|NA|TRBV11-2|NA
CASSPGDRLNTEAFF
TGTGCCAGCAGCCCAGGGGACCGACTAAACACTGAAGCTTTCTTT
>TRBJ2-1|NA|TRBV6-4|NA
CASSDFSGRSYNEQFF
TGTGCCAGCAGTGACTTTAGCGGACGCTCCTACAATGAGCAGTTCTTC
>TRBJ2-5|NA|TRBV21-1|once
CASPKGGEGVGETQYF
TGTGCCAGCCCCAAAGGGGGGGAGGGTGTAGGAGAGACCCAGTACTTC
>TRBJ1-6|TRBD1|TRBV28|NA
CASSLVGGQGSLHF
TGTGCCAGCAGTTTGGTAGGGGGACAGGGGTCCCTCCACTTT
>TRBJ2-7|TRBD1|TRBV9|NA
CASSSRTTGSYEQYF
TGTGCCAGCAGCTCACGGACGACAGGGTCCTACGAGCAGTACTTC
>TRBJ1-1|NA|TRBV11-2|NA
CASSLGGGRRTEAFF
TGTGCCAGCAGCTTAGGGGGGGGGAGAAGGACTGAAGCTTTCTTT
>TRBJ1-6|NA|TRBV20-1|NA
CSASIQGRHNSPLHF
TGCAGTGCTAGTATACAGGGCCGGCATAATTCACCCCTCCACTTT
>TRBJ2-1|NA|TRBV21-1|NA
CASSRSRAGAITAEQFF
TGTGCCAGCAGCAGATCCAGAGCGGGGGCCATTACGGCAGAGCAGTTCTTC
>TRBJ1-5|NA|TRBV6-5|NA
CASNQEGSGQPQHF
TGTGCCAGCAATCAGGAGGGATCAGGTCAGCCCCAGCATTTT
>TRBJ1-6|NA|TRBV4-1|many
CASSQEDQPGAHSPLHF
TGCGCCAGCAGCCAAGAAGACCAGCCAGGGGCCCATTCACCCCTCCACTTT
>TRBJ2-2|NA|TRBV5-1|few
CASSDRATAGSGELFF
TGCGCCAGCAGCGACCGGGCCACCGCGGGGTCCGGGGAGCTGTTTTTT
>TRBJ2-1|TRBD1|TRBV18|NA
CASSPTTGGSYNEQFF
TGTGCCAGCTCACCAACTACAGGGGGCTCCTACAATGAGCAGTTCTTC
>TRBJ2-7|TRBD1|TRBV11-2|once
CASSLGTGKSEQYF
TGTGCCAGCAGCTTAGGGACAGGGAAGAGCGAGCAGTACTTC
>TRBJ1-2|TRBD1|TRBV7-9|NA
CASVPIQGLDYGYTF
TGTGCCAGCGTACCAATACAGGGGCTTGACTATGGCTACACCTTC
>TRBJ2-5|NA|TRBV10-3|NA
CAISEVEETREGETQYF
TGTGCCATCAGTGAAGTTGAGGAAACACGGGAAGGGGAGACCCAGTACTTC
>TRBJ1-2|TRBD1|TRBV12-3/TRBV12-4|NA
CASSLGQGSGYTF
TGTGCCAGCAGTTTAGGACAGGGGTCTGGCTACACCTTC
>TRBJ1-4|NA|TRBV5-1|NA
CASSYGGHLNEKLFF
TGCGCCAGCAGCTACGGCGGGCACCTTAATGAAAAACTGTTTTTT
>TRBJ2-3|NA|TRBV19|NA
CASSNPGDTDTQYF
TGTGCCAGTAGTAACCCGGGGGACACAGATACGCAGTATTTT
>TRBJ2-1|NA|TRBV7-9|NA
CASSLTPTGRVNEQFF
TGTGCCAGCAGCTTAACCCCCACAGGGAGGGTCAATGAGCAGTTCTTC
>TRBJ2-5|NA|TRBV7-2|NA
CASSLDPLPLGTQYF
TGTGCCAGCAGCTTAGACCCACTACCTTTGGGGACCCAGTACTTC
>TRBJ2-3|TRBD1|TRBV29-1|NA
CSVGAGGIGTDTQYF
TGCAGCGTTGGGGCAGGGGGCATTGGTACAGATACGCAGTATTTT
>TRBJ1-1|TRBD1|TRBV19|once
CASSIPQGTNTEAFF
TGTGCCAGTAGTATACCACAGGGGACTAACACTGAAGCTTTCTTT
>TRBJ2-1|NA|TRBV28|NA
CASSLTGRNEQFF
TGTGCCAGCAGCTTGACAGGGAGGAATGAGCAGTTCTTC
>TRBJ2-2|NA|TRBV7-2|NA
CASSFHPAGELFF
TGTGCCAGCAGCTTCCACCCAGCCGGGGAGCTGTTTTTT
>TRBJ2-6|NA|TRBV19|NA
CASNTMDSGANVLTF
TGTGCCAGTAATACTATGGACTCTGGGGCCAACGTCCTGACTTTC
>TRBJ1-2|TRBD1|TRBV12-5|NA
CASGLDRDYGYTF
TGTGCTAGTGGCCTGGACAGGGACTATGGCTACACCTTC
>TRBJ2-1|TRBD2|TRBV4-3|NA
CASSQGRGASYNEQFF
TGCGCCAGCAGCCAAGGGCGGGGGGCCTCCTACAATGAGCAGTTCTTC
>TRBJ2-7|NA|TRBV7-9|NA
CASGAGGSYEQYF
TGTGCCAGCGGGGCAGGGGGGTCCTACGAGCAGTACTTC
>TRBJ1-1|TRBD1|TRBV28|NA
CASIPADRGREAFF
TGTGCCAGCATTCCCGCCGACAGGGGGAGAGAAGCTTTCTTT
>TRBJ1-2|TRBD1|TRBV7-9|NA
CASSARDSDWGGYTF
TGTGCCAGCAGCGCTCGGGACAGTGATTGGGGAGGCTACACCTTC
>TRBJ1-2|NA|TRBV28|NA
CASSLQGIYGYTF
TGTGCCAGCAGCCTCCAGGGAATCTATGGCTACACCTTC
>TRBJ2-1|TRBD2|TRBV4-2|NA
CASSSGGGGDEQFF
TGTGCCAGCAGCTCGGGGGGGGGAGGCGATGAGCAGTTCTTC
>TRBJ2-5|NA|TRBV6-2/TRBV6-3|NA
CASSYPTYVQETQYF
TGTGCCAGCAGTTACCCGACATACGTACAAGAGACCCAGTACTTC
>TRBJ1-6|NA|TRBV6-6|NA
CASMGGNKGYNSPLHF
TGTGCCAGCATGGGAGGGAACAAAGGCTATAATTCACCCCTCCACTTT
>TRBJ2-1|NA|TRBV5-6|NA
CASSLSDRDLYNEQFF
TGTGCCAGCAGCTTGTCTGACAGGGACTTGTACAATGAGCAGTTCTTC